These T cell receptor beta chains were read from a single sample in a study of T-cell reconstitution after alpha-beta-depleted transplantation in children. TCRdb redid the calling of the PCR reads with MiXCR, one entry per CDR3 protein. The sample has fewer than 500,000 distinct CDR3 sequences, roughly 43% seen once. The sequences come from PBMCs, collected before TCRalphabeta/CD19-depleted stem cell transplant. These receptors all come from a girl aged 2-10 years with aplastic anemia, due to receive a stem cell transplant. CDR3s include the opening cysteine and the closing phenylalanine or tryptophan. Each record gives: J gene, V gene, D gene, clone size, CDR3 protein, CDR3 DNA. The D gene is left open where the match is weak. Clone size appears in some rows only: once, few, many, or a class for an expanded clone.

J gene: TRBJ2-3; V gene: TRBV10-2; D gene: TRBD1; clone size: .; CDR3 protein: CASSGRKGQGVTDTQYF; CDR3 DNA: TGCGCCAGCAGTGGCCGGAAGGGACAGGGGGTCACAGATACGCAGTATTTT
J gene: TRBJ2-3; V gene: TRBV29-1; D gene: .; clone size: .; CDR3 protein: CSVAGGDTQYF; CDR3 DNA: TGCAGCGTTGCAGGCGGAGATACGCAGTATTTT
J gene: TRBJ2-5; V gene: TRBV5-1; D gene: TRBD2; clone size: .; CDR3 protein: CASSLLGGAPGETQYF; CDR3 DNA: TGCGCCAGCAGCTTGCTCGGGGGGGCTCCCGGAGAGACCCAGTACTTC
J gene: TRBJ2-7; V gene: TRBV28; D gene: .; clone size: once; CDR3 protein: CASSRTDEQYF; CDR3 DNA: TGTGCCAGCAGTAGGACGGACGAGCAGTACTTC
J gene: TRBJ2-5; V gene: TRBV7-9; D gene: .; clone size: .; CDR3 protein: CASSLLGVQETQYF; CDR3 DNA: TGTGCCAGCAGTCTACTCGGGGTTCAAGAGACCCAGTACTTC
J gene: TRBJ1-2; V gene: TRBV20-1; D gene: .; clone size: few; CDR3 protein: CSAPEANYGYTF; CDR3 DNA: TGCAGTGCTCCAGAGGCCAACTATGGCTACACCTTC
J gene: TRBJ1-6; V gene: TRBV11-2; D gene: .; clone size: few; CDR3 protein: CASSSRAVAYNSPLHF; CDR3 DNA: TGTGCCAGCAGCTCCCGGGCCGTCGCCTATAATTCACCCCTCCACTTT
J gene: TRBJ2-1; V gene: TRBV6-1; D gene: TRBD2; clone size: few; CDR3 protein: CASRQNGLANNNEQFF; CDR3 DNA: TGTGCCAGCAGACAAAATGGACTAGCGAATAACAATGAGCAGTTCTTC
J gene: TRBJ1-1; V gene: TRBV6-5; D gene: TRBD1; clone size: many; CDR3 protein: CASSYSDRPEAFF; CDR3 DNA: TGTGCCAGCAGTTATTCGGACAGGCCTGAAGCTTTCTTT
J gene: TRBJ2-4; V gene: TRBV5-1; D gene: .; clone size: many; CDR3 protein: CASSFPLGQGKNIQYF; CDR3 DNA: TGCGCCAGCAGCTTCCCCTTGGGGCAAGGCAAAAACATTCAGTACTTC
J gene: TRBJ2-7; V gene: TRBV7-2; D gene: .; clone size: many; CDR3 protein: CASSLGAAGTYEQYF; CDR3 DNA: TGTGCCAGCAGCTTAGGGGCAGCGGGTACCTACGAGCAGTACTTC
J gene: TRBJ2-1; V gene: TRBV10-3; D gene: .; clone size: .; CDR3 protein: CATTGSVNEQFF; CDR3 DNA: TGTGCCACCACCGGGTCTGTCAATGAGCAGTTCTTC
J gene: TRBJ2-7; V gene: TRBV29-1; D gene: TRBD1; clone size: .; CDR3 protein: CSVEIRDSTYEQYF; CDR3 DNA: TGCAGCGTTGAAATTAGGGACAGCACCTACGAGCAGTACTTC
J gene: TRBJ2-1; V gene: TRBV4-1; D gene: .; clone size: .; CDR3 protein: CASSPFPGYEQFF; CDR3 DNA: TGCGCCAGCAGCCCGTTCCCAGGTTATGAGCAGTTCTTC
J gene: TRBJ1-1; V gene: TRBV5-6; D gene: .; clone size: .; CDR3 protein: CASCPGVNTEAFF; CDR3 DNA: TGTGCCAGTTGCCCGGGAGTTAACACTGAAGCTTTCTTT